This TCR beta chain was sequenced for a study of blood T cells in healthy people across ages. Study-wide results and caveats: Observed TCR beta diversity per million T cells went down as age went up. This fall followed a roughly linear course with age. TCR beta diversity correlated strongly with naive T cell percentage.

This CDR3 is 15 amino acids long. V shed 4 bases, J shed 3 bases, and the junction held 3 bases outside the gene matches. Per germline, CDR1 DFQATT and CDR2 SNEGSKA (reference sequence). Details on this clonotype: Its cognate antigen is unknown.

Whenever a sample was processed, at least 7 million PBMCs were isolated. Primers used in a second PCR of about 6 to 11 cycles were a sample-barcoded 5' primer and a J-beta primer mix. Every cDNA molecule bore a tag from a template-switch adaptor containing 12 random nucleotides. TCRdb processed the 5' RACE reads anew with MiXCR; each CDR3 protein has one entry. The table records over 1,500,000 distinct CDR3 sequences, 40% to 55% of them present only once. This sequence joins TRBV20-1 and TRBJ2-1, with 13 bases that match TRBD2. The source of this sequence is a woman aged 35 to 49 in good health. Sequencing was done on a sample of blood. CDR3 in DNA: TGCAGTGCTATCAGACTAGCGGGGGGCTACAATGAGCAGTTCTTC. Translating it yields CSAIRLAGGYNEQFF.